Below are 8 T cell receptor beta chains sequenced from a single sample in a study of cytomegalovirus exposure and HLA in healthy donors. The PCR contained 60 Vbeta and 13 Jbeta primers. Repertoires were generated with immunoSEQ multiplex PCR, while TCRdb's copy carries only in-frame clones and drops some. The sample contains roughly 100,000 clones, 77% of which appear only once. The sequenced sample consisted of PBMCs. These receptors all come from a male donor in good health and CMV-seropositive.

The chain joins TRBV5-1 to TRBJ2-3, with 7 bases fitting TRBD1. The CDR3 is 13 residues long. J was trimmed by 6 bases and V by 2 bases; bases with no gene match: 3. The germline V gene has CDR1 SGHRS and CDR2 YFSETQ. The CDR3 protein is CASSLGQEDTQYF. CDR3 DNA: TGCGCCAGCAGCTTAGGACAGGAGGATACGCAGTATTTT.

The chain employs TRBV2 and TRBJ1-1, with a tentative D call TRBD1 (5 bases). The germline gives CDR1 SNHLY, CDR2 FYNNEI. V was shortened by 6 bases and J by 3 bases, with 11 bases between the two germline ends. The CDR3 has 13 residues. The CDR3 DNA reads as TGTGCCAGCAGCGTCAGGGCCCACACTGAAGCTTTCTTT. It is translated as CASSVRAHTEAFF.

This chain connects TRBV28 to TRBJ1-5; tentatively, D is TRBD1 (5 bases). V lost 3 bases to trimming and J lost 6 bases, with 12 bases between them. CDR1 and CDR2 from the germline V gene are MDHEN and SYDVKM. This CDR3 is built from 14 residues. In DNA, the CDR3 is TGTGCCAGCAGTTTCAGGGTAGGGGTTCAGCCCCAGCATTTT. This gives the protein CASSFRVGVQPQHF. Complete variable domain (other parts from reference TRBV28 and TRBJ1-5): DVKVTQSSRYLVKRTGEKVFLECVQDMDHENMFWYRQDPGLGLRLIYFSYDVKMKEKGDIPEGYSVSREKKERFSLILESASTNQTSMYLCASSFRVGVQPQHFGDGTRLSIL.

The chain employs TRBV29-1 and TRBJ1-1; D possibly corresponds to TRBD1 (5 bases). This CDR3 comprises 11 residues. Looked up from germline, CDR1 is SQVTM and CDR2 is ANQGSEA. Trimming cost V 8 bases and J 1 base, with 8 bases left between them. The DNA for the CDR3 is TGCAGCATAACAGGGAACACTGAAGCTTTCTTT. Protein: CSITGNTEAFF.

This chain uses TRBV7-9 with TRBJ1-2; tentatively, D is TRBD1 (6 bases). The germline gives CDR1 SEHNR, CDR2 FQNEAQ (reference sequence). V was shortened by 1 base and J by 13 bases, with 10 bases between the two germline ends. The CDR3 spans 11 residues. As DNA, the CDR3 is TGTGCCAGCAGCTTAGGGGCAGGGGCCACCTTC. The encoded protein is CASSLGAGATF.

The genes are TRBV9 and TRBJ2-1, with TRBD1 matching over 7 bases. The germline gives CDR1 SGDLS, CDR2 YYNGEE. J was trimmed by 6 bases and V by 4 bases; bases with no gene match: 7. This CDR3 is 14 amino acids long. Here the CDR3 reads CASSPRQGFNEQFF. The CDR3 DNA sequence: TGTGCCAGCAGCCCCCGACAGGGATTCAATGAGCAGTTCTTC.

By share, this clone ranks as medium-sized. This chain joins TRBV6-5 and TRBJ1-1, with a possible D match to TRBD1 (6 bases). Trimming left V 8 bases short and J 4 bases short, with 17 bases between. Germline CDR1 and CDR2: MNHEY and SVGAGI. This CDR3 spans 14 amino acids. The CDR3 region is CASGRGARSTEAFF. The CDR3, as DNA: TGTGCCAGCGGTCGGGGGGCTCGGAGCACTGAAGCTTTCTTT.

This chain connects TRBV7-2 to TRBJ2-2; D is perhaps TRBD1 (6 bases). CDR3 length: 14 residues. CDR1 and CDR2 (germline): SGHTA, FQGNSA. The V end lost 3 bases, the J end lost 5 bases, and 10 bases lay between the germline ends. As DNA, the CDR3 is TGTGCCAGCAGCTTGGGGGCTGGAACCGGGGAGCTGTTTTTT. It codes for CASSLGAGTGELFF.